Below are 2 T cell receptor beta chains sequenced from a single sample in a study of blood T cell repertoires in COVID-19 (dated by TCRdb to between 2020 and 2021). To prepare the library, the immunoSEQ multiplex PCR assay was applied. The source is immuneACCESS, and TCRdb retained only in-frame sequences with V and J called. Part of the clones is not carried over; for the studies checked, unresolved V genes explain less than half of this, and the remainder is unexplained. The sample contains 400,000 to 500,000 clones, around nine tenths of them found a single time. The top ten hold 1.8% of the sample. Sequencing was performed on PBMCs or T cells enriched from blood (not recorded which). These receptors all stem from a woman aged 40 to 50 who had recovered from COVID-19.

The CDR3 DNA follows: TGTGCCAGTAACCCCCGGTCCGGGAGTACGCAGTATTTT. This codes for CASNPRSGSTQYF. The chain carries TRBV19 and TRBJ2-3, with D possibly being TRBD2 (6 bases). The CDR3 consists of 13 residues. With 7 bases removed from V and 8 bases from J, the gap between germline ends came to 16 bases. CDR1 LNHDA and CDR2 SQIVND come from the germline V gene (reference sequence).

The chain employs TRBV9 and TRBJ2-3; D ambiguous. Germline V gives CDR1 SGDLS, CDR2 YYNGEE. Trimming shortened V by 4 bases and J by 0 bases, and 9 bases separated the two germline ends. The CDR3 length is 14 residues. DNA of the CDR3: TGTGCCAGCAGCCCCCGAACTAGCACAGATACGCAGTATTTT. Its protein is CASSPRTSTDTQYF.